What follows describes a single T cell receptor (beta chain). The protocol was immunoSEQ multiplex PCR, while the TCRdb copy is restricted to in-frame clones and leaves out a portion. The sample carries around 39,000 clones, 80% to 95% recorded once. The sample originates from a study of T cell changes during pregnancy in multiple sclerosis. Trimming took 5 bases from V and 5 from J; bases not matched to a gene: 5. The CDR3 consists of 14 residues. Germline assignment: CDR1 MNHNS and CDR2 SASEGT. The source is a female donor in good health, enrolled as a control in a pregnancy study. Here the sequenced sample was CD4+ T cells from peripheral blood mononuclear cells, taken in the third trimester of pregnancy. The V gene is TRBV6-1, the J gene TRBJ1-5, with TRBD1 matching 8 bases. The CDR3 here is CASSSTGADQPQHF. DNA for the CDR3: TGTGCCAGCAGTTCGACAGGGGCGGATCAGCCCCAGCATTTT.